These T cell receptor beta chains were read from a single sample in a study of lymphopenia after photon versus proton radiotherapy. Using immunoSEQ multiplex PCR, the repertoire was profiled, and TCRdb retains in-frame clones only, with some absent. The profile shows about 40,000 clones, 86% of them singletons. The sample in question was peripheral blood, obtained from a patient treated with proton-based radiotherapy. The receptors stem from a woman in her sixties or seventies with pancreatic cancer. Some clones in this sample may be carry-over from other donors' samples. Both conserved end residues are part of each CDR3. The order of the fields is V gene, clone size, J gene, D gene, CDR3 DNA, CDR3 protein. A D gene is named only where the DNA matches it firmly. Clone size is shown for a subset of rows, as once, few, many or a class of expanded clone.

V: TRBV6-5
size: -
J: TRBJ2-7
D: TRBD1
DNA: TGTGCCAGCAGTCGTGGACAGGGGGCTTCGTACGAGCAGTACTTC
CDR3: CASSRGQGASYEQYF

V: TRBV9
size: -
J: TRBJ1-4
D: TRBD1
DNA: TGTGCCAGCAGCAGACAGGGAGGGACTAATGAAAAACTGTTTTTT
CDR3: CASSRQGGTNEKLFF

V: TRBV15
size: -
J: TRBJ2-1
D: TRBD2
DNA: TGTGCCACCAGTTCTAGGACTAGCGGGAGCAATGAGCAGTTCTTC
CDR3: CATSSRTSGSNEQFF

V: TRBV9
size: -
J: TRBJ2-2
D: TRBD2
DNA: TGTGCCAGCAGCCCCTCGGGACTAACGAACACCGGGGAGCTGTTTTTT
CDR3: CASSPSGLTNTGELFF

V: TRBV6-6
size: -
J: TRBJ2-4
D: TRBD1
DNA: TGTGCCAGCAGTGGGACAGGGGTCGTAGCCAAAAACATTCAGTACTTC
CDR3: CASSGTGVVAKNIQYF

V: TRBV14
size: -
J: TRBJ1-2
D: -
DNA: TGTGCCAGCAGCCAAGTTAACTATGGCTACACCTTC
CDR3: CASSQVNYGYTF

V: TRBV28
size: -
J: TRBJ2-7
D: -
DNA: TGTGCCAGCATCGGGTACGTTTGGGGGGCCACCTACGAGCAGTACTTC
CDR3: CASIGYVWGATYEQYF

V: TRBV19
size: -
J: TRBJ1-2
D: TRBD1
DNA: TGTGCCAGTAGTATTCGAAGGGACAGGGGGCTCCCTCTTGGCTACACCTTC
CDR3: CASSIRRDRGLPLGYTF

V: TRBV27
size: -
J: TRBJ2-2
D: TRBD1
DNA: TGTGCCAGCAGTGGGGACAGGGGGCCGGGCACCGGGGAGCTGTTTTTT
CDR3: CASSGDRGPGTGELFF

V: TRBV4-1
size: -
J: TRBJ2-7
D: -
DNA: TGCGCCAGCAGCCAAGATTACGGCAGCTACGAGCAGTACTTC
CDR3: CASSQDYGSYEQYF

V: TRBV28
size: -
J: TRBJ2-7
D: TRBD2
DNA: TGTGCCAGCAGTTTAGGACTAGCGGATTACGAGCAGTACTTC
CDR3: CASSLGLADYEQYF

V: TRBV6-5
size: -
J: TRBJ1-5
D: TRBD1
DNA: TGTGCCAGCAGCTACTCCCAGGGGGACGATCAGCCCCAGCATTTT
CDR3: CASSYSQGDDQPQHF

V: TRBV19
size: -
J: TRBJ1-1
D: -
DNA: TGTGCCAGTACTACAACCCGTGGGAACACTGAAGCTTTCTTT
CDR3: CASTTTRGNTEAFF

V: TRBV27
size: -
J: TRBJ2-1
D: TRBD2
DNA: TGTGCCAGCAGTTTACGTGTGCTAGCGGGTTCCTACAATGAGCAGTTCTTC
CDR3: CASSLRVLAGSYNEQFF

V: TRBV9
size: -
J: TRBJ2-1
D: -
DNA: TGTGCCAGCAGCTTTTCGACTGGCAATGAGCAGTTCTTC
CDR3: CASSFSTGNEQFF

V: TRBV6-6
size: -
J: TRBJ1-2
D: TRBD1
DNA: TGTGCCAGCAGTTACGAGGCGGGACAGGGGAACTATGGCTACACCTTC
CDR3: CASSYEAGQGNYGYTF

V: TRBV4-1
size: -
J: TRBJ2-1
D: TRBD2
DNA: TGCGCCAGCAGCCAACCCGGGACTAGTCGAATCCCTGAGCAGTTCTTC
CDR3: CASSQPGTSRIPEQFF

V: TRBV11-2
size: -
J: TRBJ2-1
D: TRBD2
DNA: TGTGCCAGCAGCTCCCGGACTAGCGGGAGGGTTAACAATGAGCAGTTCTTC
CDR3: CASSSRTSGRVNNEQFF

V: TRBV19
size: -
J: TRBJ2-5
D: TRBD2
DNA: TGTGCCAGTAGTATTGGACTAGCTGGGGAGACCCAGTACTTC
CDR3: CASSIGLAGETQYF

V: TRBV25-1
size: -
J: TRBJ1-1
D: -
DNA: TGTGCCAGAGTCAATAACACTGAAGCTTTCTTT
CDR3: CARVNNTEAFF

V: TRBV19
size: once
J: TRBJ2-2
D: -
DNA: TGTGCCAGTAGTATAGCGGACTCCTACACCGGGGAGCTGTTTTTT
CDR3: CASSIADSYTGELFF

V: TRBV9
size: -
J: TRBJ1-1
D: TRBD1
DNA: TGTGCCAGCAGAGGGGGGACAGGGGAAGCTTTCTTT
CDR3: CASRGGTGEAFF

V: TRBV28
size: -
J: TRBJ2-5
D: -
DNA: TGTGCCAGCAGTACTGCAGTGGTCCAAGAGACCCAGTACTTC
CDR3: CASSTAVVQETQYF

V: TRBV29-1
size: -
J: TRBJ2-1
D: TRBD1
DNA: TGCAGCGTTAAAATACAGGGGGCGCAGCTCGGTGAGCAGTTCTTC
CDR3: CSVKIQGAQLGEQFF

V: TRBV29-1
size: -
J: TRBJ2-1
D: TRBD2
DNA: TGCAGCGGTTCGACTAGCGGGCAAGGGAATGAGCAGTTCTTC
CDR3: CSGSTSGQGNEQFF

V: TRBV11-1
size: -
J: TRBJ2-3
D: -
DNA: TGTGCCAGCAGCTTAAATACATGGGGAGATACGCAGTATTTT
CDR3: CASSLNTWGDTQYF

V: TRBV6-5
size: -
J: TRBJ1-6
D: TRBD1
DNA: TGTGCCAGCAGTTACTCCGGACAGGGAGGGAATTCACCCCTCCACTTT
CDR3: CASSYSGQGGNSPLHF

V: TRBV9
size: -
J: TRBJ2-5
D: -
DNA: TGTGCCAGCAGCGTAGGGGACTACCAAGAGACCCAGTACTTC
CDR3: CASSVGDYQETQYF

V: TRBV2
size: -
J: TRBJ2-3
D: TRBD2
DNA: TGTGCCAGCAGTGGGGCTAGCGGGAGGAGGGGCGCGCAGTATTTT
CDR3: CASSGASGRRGAQYF

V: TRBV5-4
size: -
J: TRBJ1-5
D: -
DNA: TGTGCCAGCAGTTTGGGTTCCTCGAGCAATCAGCCCCAGCATTTT
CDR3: CASSLGSSSNQPQHF

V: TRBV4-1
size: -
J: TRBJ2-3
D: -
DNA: TGCGCCAGCAGCGAGACCCCGCGAGGGGGGGCGGGAGATACGCAGTATTTT
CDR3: CASSETPRGGAGDTQYF

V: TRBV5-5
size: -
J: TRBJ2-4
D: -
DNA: TGTGCCAGCAGCCCGGACAATTTAGCCAAAAACATTCAGTACTTC
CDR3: CASSPDNLAKNIQYF

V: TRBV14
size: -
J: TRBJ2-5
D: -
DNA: TGTGCCAGCAGCCAAGTCGGACGGGGCCAAGAGACCCAGTACTTC
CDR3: CASSQVGRGQETQYF

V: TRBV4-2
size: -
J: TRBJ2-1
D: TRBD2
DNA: TGTGCCAGCAGCCGGCAGAGCGGGATCGACAATGAGCAGTTCTTC
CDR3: CASSRQSGIDNEQFF

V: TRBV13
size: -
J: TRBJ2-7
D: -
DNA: TGTGCCAGCAGCGCGCCGGGGGGGACAGGAAGAGAGCAGTACTTC
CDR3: CASSAPGGTGREQYF